This T cell receptor beta chain was recovered during a study of early T cells in non-severe SARS-CoV-2 infection. Looking at the study overall: The authors sequenced bulk RNA from unsorted whole blood, leaving chains unpaired.

Germline V lookup: CDR1 LGHDT, CDR2 YNNKEL (reference sequence). CDR3 length: 13 residues. Trimming pared 0 bases from V and 10 bases from J, leaving 12 bases between. Study-wide results and caveats: Missing private and CD4 specificities, VDJdb matching favored anti-spike CD8 responses.

Tagging with unique molecular identifiers was applied to individual cDNA molecules. In TCRdb, the 5' RACE reads were re-called with MiXCR into one record per CDR3 protein. Counted here are 55,000 to 80,000 distinct CDR3 sequences, around a tenth occurring once; the ten biggest clones make up 3.5% to 4%. About this clonotype itself: The antigen remains undetermined.

The source is an adult who was a healthcare worker with PCR-confirmed SARS-CoV-2 infection or an uninfected control (not recorded which). The rearrangement uses TRBV3-1 and TRBJ2-5; no firm D call. Sequencing input: whole blood. CDR3: CASSQERLTGQYF. The CDR3 coding sequence is TGTGCCAGCAGCCAAGAACGACTTACGGGCCAGTACTTC.